This T cell receptor (beta chain) was obtained from a study of OX40 agonist ivuxolimab in advanced cancers. The ends were cut back, 1 base at V and 7 bases at J, with 16 bases in the middle. Looked up from germline, CDR1 is SEHNR and CDR2 is FQNEAQ (reference sequence). The CDR3 runs to 16 residues. Profiled with immunoSEQ multiplex PCR; TCRdb holds only in-frame clones, not every one. The sample lists around 45,000 clones; about four fifths were seen once. Autoimmune disease history or systemic immunosuppression barred patients. The TCR sequence derives from an adult with an advanced solid tumor such as melanoma, head and neck, liver or kidney cancer. The specimen was CD4+ or CD8+ T cells sorted from blood, collected in a trial of the OX40 agonist ivuxolimab. The V call is TRBV7-9, the J call TRBJ1-4; D gene uncertain. The CDR3, as DNA: TGTGCCAGCAGCTTAGGCGGAGCGGGGAATCCTGAAAAACTGTTTTTT. It yields the protein CASSLGGAGNPEKLFF. The variable domain in full, completed from reference TRBV7-9 and TRBJ1-4, reads DTGVSQNPRHKITKRGQNVTFRCDPISEHNRLYWYRQTLGQGPEFLTYFQNEAQLEKSRLLSDRFSAERPKGSFSTLEIQRTEQGDSAMYLCASSLGGAGNPEKLFFGSGTQLSVL.